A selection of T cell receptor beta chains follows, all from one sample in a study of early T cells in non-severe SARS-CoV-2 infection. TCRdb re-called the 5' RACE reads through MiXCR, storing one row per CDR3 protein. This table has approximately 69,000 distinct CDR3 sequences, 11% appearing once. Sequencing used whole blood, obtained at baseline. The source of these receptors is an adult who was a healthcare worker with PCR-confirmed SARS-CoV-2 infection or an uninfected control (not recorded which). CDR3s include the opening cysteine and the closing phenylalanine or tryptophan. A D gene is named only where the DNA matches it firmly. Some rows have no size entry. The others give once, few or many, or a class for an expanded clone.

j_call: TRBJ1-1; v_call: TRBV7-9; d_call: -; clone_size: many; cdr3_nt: TGTGCCAGCATCCATGAGGGTGAAGCTTTCTTT; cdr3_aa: CASIHEGEAFF
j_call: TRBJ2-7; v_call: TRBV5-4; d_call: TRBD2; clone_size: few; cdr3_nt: TGTGCCAGCAGCTTGGGAGGATTAGCGGGAGAGAGGCCCTACGAGCAGTACTTC; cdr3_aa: CASSLGGLAGERPYEQYF
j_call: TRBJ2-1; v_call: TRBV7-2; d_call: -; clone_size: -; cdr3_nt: TGTGCCAGCAGCTTATTTTCGGGTAGCGCAGAGCAGTTCTTC; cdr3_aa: CASSLFSGSAEQFF
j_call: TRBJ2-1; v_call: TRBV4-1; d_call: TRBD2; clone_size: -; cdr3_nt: TGCGCCAGCAGCGACGCCAGGGAGGGGAATGAGCAGTTCTTC; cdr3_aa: CASSDAREGNEQFF
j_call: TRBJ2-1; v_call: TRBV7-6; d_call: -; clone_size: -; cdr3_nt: TGTGCCAGCAGCTTATTAGTGGGGTCCCATGAGCAGTTCTTC; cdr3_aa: CASSLLVGSHEQFF
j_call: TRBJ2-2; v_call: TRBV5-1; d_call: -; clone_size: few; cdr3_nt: TGCGCCAGCAGCTTGGGTCAGGAGCCCCCCGGGGAGCTGTTTTTT; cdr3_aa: CASSLGQEPPGELFF
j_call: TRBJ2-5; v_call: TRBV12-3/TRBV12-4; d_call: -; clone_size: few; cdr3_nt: TGTGCCAGCAGTTTTCTGCGCCCCCCGGGGGAGACCCAGTACTTC; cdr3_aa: CASSFLRPPGETQYF
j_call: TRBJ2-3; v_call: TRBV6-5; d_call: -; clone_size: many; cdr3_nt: TGTGCCAGCAGTAGTCGGACAGCCACAGATACGCAGTATTTT; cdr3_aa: CASSSRTATDTQYF
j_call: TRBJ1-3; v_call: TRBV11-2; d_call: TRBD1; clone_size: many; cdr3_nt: TGTGCCAGCAGCCGAAGGACAGGGTTAATGGGAAACACCATATATTTT; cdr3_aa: CASSRRTGLMGNTIYF
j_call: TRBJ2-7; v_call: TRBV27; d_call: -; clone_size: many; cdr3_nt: TGTGCCAGCAGTAGAGGGGTTCGCGTCGAGCAGTACTTC; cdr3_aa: CASSRGVRVEQYF
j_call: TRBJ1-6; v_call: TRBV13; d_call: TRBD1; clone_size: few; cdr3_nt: TGTGCCAGCAGCTTAGGGGCAGGGACAGCGGCTTCACCCCTCCACTTT; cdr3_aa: CASSLGAGTAASPLHF
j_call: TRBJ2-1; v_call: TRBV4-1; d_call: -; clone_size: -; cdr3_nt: TGCGCCAGCAGCCAGGCCGGGACCAGACCCTACAATGAGCAGTTCTTC; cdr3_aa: CASSQAGTRPYNEQFF
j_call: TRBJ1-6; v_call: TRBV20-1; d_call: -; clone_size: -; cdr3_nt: TGCAGTGCTAGGTTTGGCTTTAATTCACCCCTCCACTTT; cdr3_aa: CSARFGFNSPLHF
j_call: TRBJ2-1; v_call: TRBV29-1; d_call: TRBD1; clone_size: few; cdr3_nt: TGCAGCGTTGGGGACAGGAGCTTGAATGAGCAGTTCTTC; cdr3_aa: CSVGDRSLNEQFF
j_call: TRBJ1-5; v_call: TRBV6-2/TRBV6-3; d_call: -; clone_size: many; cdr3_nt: TGTGCCAGCAGTTACTCTTCCGGAGACAGCAATCAGCCCCAGCATTTT; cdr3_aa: CASSYSSGDSNQPQHF
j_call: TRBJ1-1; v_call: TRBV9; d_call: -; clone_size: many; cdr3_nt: TGTGCCAGCGGGGTGAACACTGAAGCTTTCTTT; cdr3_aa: CASGVNTEAFF
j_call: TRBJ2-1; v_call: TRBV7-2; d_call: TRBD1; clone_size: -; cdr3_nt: TGTGCCAGCAGCGTACAGGGGGACTACAATGAGCAGTTCTTC; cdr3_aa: CASSVQGDYNEQFF
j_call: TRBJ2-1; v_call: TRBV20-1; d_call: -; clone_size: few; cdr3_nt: TGCAGTGCTCGCTTCCGACTAGACTCGAATGAGCAGTTCTTC; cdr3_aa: CSARFRLDSNEQFF
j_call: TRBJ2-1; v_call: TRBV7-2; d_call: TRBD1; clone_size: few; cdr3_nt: TGTGCCAGCAGCTATAGGACAGGAGACAATGAGCAGTTCTTC; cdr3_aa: CASSYRTGDNEQFF
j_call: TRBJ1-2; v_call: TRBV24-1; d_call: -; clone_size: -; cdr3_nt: TGTGCCACCAGTGATGCCCAGGGTGGCTATGGCTACACCTTC; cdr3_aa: CATSDAQGGYGYTF